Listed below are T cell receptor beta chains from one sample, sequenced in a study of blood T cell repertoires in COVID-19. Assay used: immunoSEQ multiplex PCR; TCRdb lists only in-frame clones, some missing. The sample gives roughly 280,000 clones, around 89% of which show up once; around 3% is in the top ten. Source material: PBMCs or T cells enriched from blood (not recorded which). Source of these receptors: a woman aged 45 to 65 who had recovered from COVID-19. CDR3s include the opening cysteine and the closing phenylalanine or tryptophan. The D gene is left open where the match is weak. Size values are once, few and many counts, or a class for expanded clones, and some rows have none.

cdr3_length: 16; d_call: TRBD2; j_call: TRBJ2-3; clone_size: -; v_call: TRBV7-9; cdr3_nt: TGTGCCAGCAGCTTCGGAATAGCGGGAGGTTTGGATACGCAGTATTTT; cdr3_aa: CASSFGIAGGLDTQYF
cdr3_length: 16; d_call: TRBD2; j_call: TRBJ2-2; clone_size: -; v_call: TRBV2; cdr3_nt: TGTGCCAGCAGTCAGACCGGGACTAGCCAGACCGGGGAGCTGTTTTTT; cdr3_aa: CASSQTGTSQTGELFF
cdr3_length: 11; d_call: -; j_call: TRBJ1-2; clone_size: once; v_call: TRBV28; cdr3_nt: TGTGCCAGCATTTCGGGGTGGGGCTACACCTTC; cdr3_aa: CASISGWGYTF
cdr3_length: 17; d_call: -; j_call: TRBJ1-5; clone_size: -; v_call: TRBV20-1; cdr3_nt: TGCAGTGCTAGTAAGCCGGACAGCGATGGGGGCAATCAGCCCCAGCATTTT; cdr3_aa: CSASKPDSDGGNQPQHF
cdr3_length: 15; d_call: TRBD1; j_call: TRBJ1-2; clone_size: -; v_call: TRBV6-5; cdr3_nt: TGTGCCAGCAGTTACCTAACAGGGGGCAACTATGGCTACACCTTC; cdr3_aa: CASSYLTGGNYGYTF
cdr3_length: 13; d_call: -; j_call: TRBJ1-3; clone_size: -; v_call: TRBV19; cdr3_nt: TGTGCCAGTGCCCCCAGGGCCGGAAACACCATATATTTT; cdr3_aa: CASAPRAGNTIYF
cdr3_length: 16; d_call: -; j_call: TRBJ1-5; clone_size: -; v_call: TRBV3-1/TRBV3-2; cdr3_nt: TGTGCCAGCAGCCAGAGTTGGCGGGCTAGCAATCAGCCCCAGCATTTT; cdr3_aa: CASSQSWRASNQPQHF
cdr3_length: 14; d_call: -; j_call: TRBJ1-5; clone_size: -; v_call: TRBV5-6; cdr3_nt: TGTGCCAGCAGCCGGGGGTGGGGCAATCAGCCCCAGCATTTT; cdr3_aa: CASSRGWGNQPQHF
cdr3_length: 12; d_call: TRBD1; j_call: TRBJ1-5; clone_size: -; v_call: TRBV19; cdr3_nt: TGTGCCAGTAGCCAGGGGGCCCGGCCCCAGCATTTT; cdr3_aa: CASSQGARPQHF
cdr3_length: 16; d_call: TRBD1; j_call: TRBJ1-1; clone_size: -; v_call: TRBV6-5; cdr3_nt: TGTGCCAGCAGTTACTACTCAGGGGGTATGAACACTGAAGCTTTCTTT; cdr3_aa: CASSYYSGGMNTEAFF
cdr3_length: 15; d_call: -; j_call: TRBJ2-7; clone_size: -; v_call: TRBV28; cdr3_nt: TGTGCCAGCAGTTCGCCTCACCTGGGGGACAACGAGCAGTACTTC; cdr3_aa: CASSSPHLGDNEQYF
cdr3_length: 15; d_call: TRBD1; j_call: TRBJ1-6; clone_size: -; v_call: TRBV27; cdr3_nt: TGTGCCAGCAGTGCGCAGGGACAGGGAAATTCACCCCTCCACTTT; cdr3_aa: CASSAQGQGNSPLHF
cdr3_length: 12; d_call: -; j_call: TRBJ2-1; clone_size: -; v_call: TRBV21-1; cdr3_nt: TGTGCCAGCACCGGGAGCAACAATGAGCAGTTCTTC; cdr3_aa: CASTGSNNEQFF
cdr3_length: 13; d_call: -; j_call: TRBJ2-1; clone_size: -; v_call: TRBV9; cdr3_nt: TGTGCCAGCAGCCTAAGCGTATACAATGAGCAGTTCTTC; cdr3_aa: CASSLSVYNEQFF
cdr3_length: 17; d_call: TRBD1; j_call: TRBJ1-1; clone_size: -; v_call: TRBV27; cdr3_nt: TGTGCCAGCAGTTTACGAACGGGGCAGGGGGCGAGGACTGAAGCTTTCTTT; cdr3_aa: CASSLRTGQGARTEAFF
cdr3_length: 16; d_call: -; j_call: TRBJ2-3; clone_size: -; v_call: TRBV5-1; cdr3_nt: TGCGCCAGCTGCGTGGGGGGCCGGGGGGCCACAGATACGCAGTATTTT; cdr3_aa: CASCVGGRGATDTQYF
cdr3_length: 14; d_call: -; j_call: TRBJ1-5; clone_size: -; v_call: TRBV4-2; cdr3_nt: TGTGCCAGCAGCCAAGATCGGGGTTCGCAGCCCCAGCATTTT; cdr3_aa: CASSQDRGSQPQHF
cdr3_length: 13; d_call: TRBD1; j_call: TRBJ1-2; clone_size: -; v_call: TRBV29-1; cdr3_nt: TGCAGCGTAAACGACAGGGTCGACTATGGCTACACCTTC; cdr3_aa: CSVNDRVDYGYTF
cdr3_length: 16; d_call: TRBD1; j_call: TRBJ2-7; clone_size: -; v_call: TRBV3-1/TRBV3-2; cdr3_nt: TGTGCCAGCAGCCTGATGACAGGGGGCCCTACCTACGAGCAGTACTTC; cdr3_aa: CASSLMTGGPTYEQYF
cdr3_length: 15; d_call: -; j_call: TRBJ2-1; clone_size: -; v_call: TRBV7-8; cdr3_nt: TGTGCCAGCAGCTCCCGAAGCTTCTCCTACAATGAGCAGTTCTTC; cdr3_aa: CASSSRSFSYNEQFF
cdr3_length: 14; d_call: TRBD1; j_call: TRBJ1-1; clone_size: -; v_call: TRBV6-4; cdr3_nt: TGTGCCAGCAGGGGGACAGGGAAGGACACTGAAGCTTTCTTT; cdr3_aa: CASRGTGKDTEAFF
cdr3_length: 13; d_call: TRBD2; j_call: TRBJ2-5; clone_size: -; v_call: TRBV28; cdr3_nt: TGTGCCAGCAACTCCGGGACTACTAAGACCCAGTACTTC; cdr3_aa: CASNSGTTKTQYF
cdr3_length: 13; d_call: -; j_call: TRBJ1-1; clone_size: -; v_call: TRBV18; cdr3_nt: TGTGCCAGCTCACCCAGGGATAACACTGAAGCTTTCTTT; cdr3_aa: CASSPRDNTEAFF
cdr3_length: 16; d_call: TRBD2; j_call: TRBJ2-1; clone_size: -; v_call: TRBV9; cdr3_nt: TGTGCCAGCAGCAAGACTAGCGGGAGCGCGTACAATGAGCAGTTCTTC; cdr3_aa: CASSKTSGSAYNEQFF
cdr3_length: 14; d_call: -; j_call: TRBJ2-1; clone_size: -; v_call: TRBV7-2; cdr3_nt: TGTGCCAGCATTGGCGGGGCTTCCTACAATGAGCAGTTCTTC; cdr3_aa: CASIGGASYNEQFF
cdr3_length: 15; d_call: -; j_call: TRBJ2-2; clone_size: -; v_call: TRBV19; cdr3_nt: TGTGCCAGTAGGGCGGAGGGGGCAGGGACCGGGGAGCTGTTTTTT; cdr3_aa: CASRAEGAGTGELFF
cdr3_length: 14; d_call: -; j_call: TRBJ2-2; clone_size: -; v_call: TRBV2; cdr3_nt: TGTGCCAGCAGTGATTCGGCGAACACCGGGGAGCTGTTTTTT; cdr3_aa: CASSDSANTGELFF
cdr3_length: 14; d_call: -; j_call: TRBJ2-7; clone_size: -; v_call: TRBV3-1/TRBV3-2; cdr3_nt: TGTGCCAGCAGCCAATCGGGAGAGGGCTACGAGCAGTACTTC; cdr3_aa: CASSQSGEGYEQYF
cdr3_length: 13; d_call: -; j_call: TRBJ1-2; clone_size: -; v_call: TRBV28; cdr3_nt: TGTGCCAGCAAAACGACAGGTCTCTATGGCTACACCTTC; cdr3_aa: CASKTTGLYGYTF
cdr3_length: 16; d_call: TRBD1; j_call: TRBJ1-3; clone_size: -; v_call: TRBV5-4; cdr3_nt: TGTGCCAGCAGCACGGGGGGGACAGGGCTACGAAACACCATATATTTT; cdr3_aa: CASSTGGTGLRNTIYF
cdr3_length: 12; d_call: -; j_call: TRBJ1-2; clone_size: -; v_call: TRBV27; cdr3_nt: TGTGCCAGCAGTGCCCAGGGTCGCGGCTACACCTTC; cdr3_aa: CASSAQGRGYTF
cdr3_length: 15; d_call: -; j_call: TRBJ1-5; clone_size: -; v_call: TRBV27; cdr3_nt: TGTGCCAGCAGTCCCCTACAGGGTAGCAATCAGCCCCAGCATTTT; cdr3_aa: CASSPLQGSNQPQHF